A selection of T cell receptor beta chains follows, all from one sample in a study of blood T cells in healthy people across ages. MiXCR, run by TCRdb on the 5' RACE reads, gives a single entry per CDR3 protein. The sample shows about 970,000 distinct CDR3 sequences, roughly 50% of them seen only once. The sequencing sample was made of blood. The receptors shown here come from an older woman in good health. The CDR3 runs from the conserved cysteine through the conserved F or W. A D gene is named only where the DNA matches it firmly. Size values are once, few and many counts, or a class for expanded clones, and some rows have none.

j_gene,abundance,d_gene,v_gene,CDR3aa,CDR3nt
TRBJ1-2,.,.,TRBV10-3,CATCPDLQMGYTF,TGTGCCACCTGTCCGGACCTCCAGATGGGCTACACCTTC
TRBJ2-6,few,.,TRBV29-1,CSVAVVPGANVLTF,TGCAGCGTCGCAGTGGTACCTGGGGCCAACGTCCTGACTTTC
TRBJ1-2,many,.,TRBV27,CASSLGQDYGYTF,TGTGCCAGCAGTTTAGGCCAGGACTATGGCTACACCTTC
TRBJ2-7,.,.,TRBV27,CASSQGWGSYEQYF,TGTGCCAGCAGTCAGGGCTGGGGATCATACGAGCAGTACTTC
TRBJ2-7,.,TRBD2,TRBV10-3,CATQGLTGGYEQYF,TGTGCCACCCAGGGACTAACGGGAGGATACGAGCAGTACTTC
TRBJ2-7,.,.,TRBV28,CATPGTLKTEQYF,TGTGCCACTCCCGGGACTCTGAAAACCGAGCAGTACTTC
TRBJ2-3,few,.,TRBV7-2,CASSSKSGSTDTQYF,TGTGCCAGCAGCTCGAAGAGCGGGAGCACAGATACGCAGTATTTT
TRBJ1-1,few,.,TRBV15,CATSRGRGNTEAFF,TGTGCCACCAGCAGAGGCAGGGGGAACACTGAAGCTTTCTTT
TRBJ2-2,.,.,TRBV6-1,CASSVTGNTGELFF,TGTGCCAGCAGTGTAACAGGGAACACCGGGGAGCTGTTTTTT
TRBJ2-3,.,TRBD2,TRBV12-3/TRBV12-4,CASSPTTSGSTDTQYF,TGTGCCAGCTCACCAACGACTAGCGGGAGCACAGATACGCAGTATTTT
TRBJ2-5,.,.,TRBV12-3/TRBV12-4,CASNPSEIGLETQYF,TGTGCCAGCAACCCCTCGGAGATAGGTTTGGAGACCCAGTACTTC
TRBJ2-3,.,TRBD2,TRBV4-3,CASSPRLAGEGDTQYF,TGCGCCAGCAGCCCCCGATTGGCGGGAGAGGGAGATACGCAGTATTTT
TRBJ2-1,.,TRBD1,TRBV3-1,CASSQGYHGTGSYNEQFF,TGTGCCAGCAGTCAAGGTTACCACGGGACAGGGAGCTACAATGAGCAGTTTTTC
TRBJ1-6,.,TRBD1,TRBV29-1,CSARTGDNSPLHF,TGCAGCGCCCGGACAGGGGATAATTCACCCCTCCACTTT
TRBJ2-7,few,.,TRBV4-1,CASSPRDTTILGSYEQYF,TGCGCCAGCAGCCCACGGGACACGACAATTTTGGGGTCCTACGAGCAGTACTTC
TRBJ1-3,.,.,TRBV4-2,CASSQPEDPSGNTIYF,TGTGCCAGCAGCCAACCTGAGGACCCATCTGGAAACACCATATATTTT
TRBJ2-1,.,.,TRBV6-6,CASTRLFPFSYNEQFF,TGTGCCAGCACACGACTCTTCCCTTTCTCCTACAATGAGCAGTTCTTC
TRBJ2-3,few,TRBD2,TRBV6-2/TRBV6-3,CASSFGGEYTQYF,TGTGCCAGCAGTTTTGGGGGGGAGTATACGCAGTATTTT
TRBJ2-6,.,.,TRBV20-1,CGASGLNSGANVLTF,TGCGGTGCTTCCGGGCTAAACTCTGGGGCCAACGTCCTGACTTTC
TRBJ1-2,.,.,TRBV18,CASSPPRGNGYTF,TGTGCCAGCTCACCACCTAGGGGGAATGGCTACACCTTC
TRBJ2-7,few,TRBD1,TRBV5-1,CASAGQGVYEQYF,TGCGCCAGCGCGGGACAGGGGGTTTACGAGCAGTACTTC
TRBJ1-5,.,.,TRBV15,CATSRGRNQGFGQPQHF,TGTGCCACCAGCAGAGGCCGGAATCAGGGATTCGGTCAGCCCCAGCATTTT
TRBJ2-1,once,.,TRBV29-1,CSAEVLGEFF,TGCAGCGCCGAGGTTTTAGGGGAGTTCTTC